This T cell receptor beta chain was sequenced during a study of T cells after yellow fever vaccination. Findings and limits, study-wide: Researchers report a weaker secondary response that nonetheless peaked faster, day 5 versus 15. Most primary-vaccination clones reappeared after the booster (about 97% CD4, more than 70% CD8).

TCR cDNA, made by 5'RACE template switching, carried an added universal primer site and UMIs. TCRdb used MiXCR to reprocess the 5' RACE reads, holding one entry per CDR3 protein. Of about 360,000 distinct CDR3 sequences detected, approximately 6% appear once; the ten largest clones hold approximately 15%. V lost 0 bases and J lost 7, with 9 bases in between. Per germline, CDR1 MNHEY and CDR2 SVGEGT. This CDR3 contains 13 residues. Remarks on this clonotype: As yet, its antigen is unknown.

This receptor was taken from a man in his thirties or forties who received the YFV17D yellow fever vaccine. The sequencing used PBMCs, collected 5 days after the yellow fever booster vaccination. This chain connects TRBV6-2 or TRBV6-3 to TRBJ1-2; D gene ambiguous. The CDR3 here is CASSYSTAGGYTF. In nucleotides, the CDR3 is TGTGCCAGCAGTTACTCTACGGCGGGTGGCTACACCTTC.